This TCR beta chain was identified in a study of long-term antiretroviral therapy in people with HIV. Study summary: By about a decade, the earliest samples predate the 2015 immediate-ART recommendation.

As to this clone: Its antigen is as yet unknown.

Study outcomes and limitations: Diversity rose after ART but stayed below transplant donor controls.

The authors ran the immunoSEQ assay, v3.0, at survey level. Measured with immunoSEQ multiplex PCR; TCRdb has only the in-frame clones, and not every one. The sample contains roughly 12,000 clones, roughly 85% of which appear only once. Germline V gives CDR1 SGDLS, CDR2 YYNGEE. After removal of 4 bases from V and 4 bases from J, the junction contained 5 bases not matched to a gene. The CDR3 consists of 16 residues. The V call is TRBV9, the J call TRBJ2-1, with 13 bases identical to TRBD2. This TCR was sampled from a man aged 40-55 years with HIV. The material was unsorted PBMCs, obtained 1.2 years after starting antiretroviral therapy. The CDR3 coding sequence is TGTGCCAGCAGCCCCCGACTAGCGGGGGGTTACAATGAGCAGTTCTTC. This translates into CASSPRLAGGYNEQFF.